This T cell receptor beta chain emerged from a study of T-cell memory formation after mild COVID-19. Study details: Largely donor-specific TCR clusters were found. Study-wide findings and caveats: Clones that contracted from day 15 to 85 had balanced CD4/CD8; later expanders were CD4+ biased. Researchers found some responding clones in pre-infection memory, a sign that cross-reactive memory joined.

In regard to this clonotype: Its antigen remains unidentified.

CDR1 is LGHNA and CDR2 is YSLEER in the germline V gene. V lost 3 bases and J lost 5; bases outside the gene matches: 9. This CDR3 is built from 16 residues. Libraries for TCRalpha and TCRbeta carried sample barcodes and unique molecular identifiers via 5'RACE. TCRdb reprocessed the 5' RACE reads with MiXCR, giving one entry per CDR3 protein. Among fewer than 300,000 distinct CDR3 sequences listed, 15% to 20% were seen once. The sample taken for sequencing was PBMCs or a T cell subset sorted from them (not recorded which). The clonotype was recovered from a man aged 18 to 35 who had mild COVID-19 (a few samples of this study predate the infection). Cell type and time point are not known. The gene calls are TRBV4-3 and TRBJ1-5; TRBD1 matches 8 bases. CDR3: CASSQDDRGGDQPQHF. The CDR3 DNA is TGCGCCAGCAGCCAGGACGACAGGGGTGGAGATCAGCCCCAGCATTTT.